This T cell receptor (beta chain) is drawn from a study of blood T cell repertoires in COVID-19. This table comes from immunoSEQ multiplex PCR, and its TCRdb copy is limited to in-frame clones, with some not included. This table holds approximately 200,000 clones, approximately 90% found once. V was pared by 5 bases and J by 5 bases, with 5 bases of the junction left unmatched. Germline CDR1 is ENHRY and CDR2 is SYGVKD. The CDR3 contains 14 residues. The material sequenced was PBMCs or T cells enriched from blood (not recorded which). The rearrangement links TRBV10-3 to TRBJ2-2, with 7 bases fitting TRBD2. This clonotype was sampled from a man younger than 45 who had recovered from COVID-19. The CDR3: CAISSSRGTGELFF. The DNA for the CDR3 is TGTGCCATCAGTTCTTCGCGGGGGACCGGGGAGCTGTTTTTT.